These 32 T cell receptor beta chains were sequenced from one sample in a study of CD8+CD57+ T cells in acquired aplastic anemia. TCR beta VDJ combinations and CDR3 sequences were profiled from genomic DNA. TCRdb ran MiXCR on the reads and lists one entry per CDR3 protein. The data show hundreds of thousands of distinct CDR3 sequences, around 72% seen once. Sequencing input: sorted CD4+, CD8+, or CD8+CD57+ T cells (not recorded which) from PBMCs. The receptors were gathered from a human donor in good health, serving as a control.

The chain has TRBV20-1 and TRBJ2-7; D perhaps matches TRBD1 (6 bases). The CDR3 length is 15 residues. Germline V CDR1 and CDR2: DFQATT, SNEGSKA (reference sequence). V lost 5 bases and J lost 2, with 19 bases in between. CDR3 protein: CSAQGMRALAYEQYF. The CDR3 DNA reads TGCAGTGCTCAGGGGATGCGGGCCCTCGCCTACGAGCAGTACTTC.

V and J are TRBV9 and TRBJ2-7; 10 positions match TRBD1. With V trimmed by 4 bases and J by 3 bases, 10 bases remained unmatched. CDR3 size: 16 residues. Germline V CDR1 and CDR2: SGDLS, YYNGEE. CDR3 sequence: CASSPTGTGAYYEQYF. The CDR3, as DNA: TGTGCCAGCAGCCCGACCGGGACAGGGGCATACTACGAGCAGTACTTC.

The V call is TRBV5-1, the J call TRBJ2-1, with a possible D match to TRBD1 (5 bases). CDR3 length: 14 amino acids. Looked up from germline, CDR1 is SGHRS and CDR2 is YFSETQ. Trimming took 3 bases from V and 5 from J, leaving 12 bases between them. The CDR3 DNA reads TGCGCCAGCAGCTCCCCCGACAGAGACAATGAGCAGTTCTTC. Translating gives CASSSPDRDNEQFF. Full variable domain (rest looked up from reference TRBV5-1 and TRBJ2-1): KAGVTQTPRYLIKTRGQQVTLSCSPISGHRSVSWYQQTPGQGLQFLFEYFSETQRNKGNFPGRFSGRQFSNSRSEMNVSTLELGDSALYLCASSSPDRDNEQFFGPGTRLTVL.

On this clonotype: The junction and the germline gene differ at one end; a read error may be behind it. The chain links TRBV5-1 to TRBJ2-5; a possible D gene is TRBD2 (7 bases). The CDR3 loop spans 15 amino acids. Germline V gene data show CDR1 as SGHRS and CDR2 as YFSETQ. The CDR3 DNA reads TGCGCCAGCAGTTTGGGGGGGCCAGGTAAAGAGACCCAGTACTTC. Its protein is CASSLGGPGKETQYF.

V and J are TRBV12-3 or TRBV12-4 and TRBJ2-7; D is perhaps TRBD2 (5 bases). The germline V and J ends were trimmed by 0 bases and 3 bases, with 9 bases remaining between them. The CDR3 is 14 residues long. CDR3 region: CASSLARTYYEQYF. The CDR3 nucleotides read TGTGCCAGCAGTTTAGCCCGGACTTACTACGAGCAGTACTTC.

This clonotype was detected only a few times. V gene TRBV9 combines with J gene TRBJ2-2; D perhaps matches TRBD1 (6 bases). CDR3 length: 15 residues. The germline V gene encodes CDR1 SGDLS and CDR2 YYNGEE. V lost 3 bases to trimming and J lost 6 bases, with 15 bases between them. DNA for the CDR3: TGTGCCAGCAGCGGTATACAGGGTAACGCCGGGGAGCTGTTTTTT. Translating gives CASSGIQGNAGELFF.

The chain combines TRBV6-4 with TRBJ1-1; TRBD1 might be the D (5 bases). The CDR3 consists of 13 residues. The germline V gene has CDR1 MRHNA and CDR2 SNTAGT. V lost 11 bases, J lost 3 bases, and 16 bases lay in between. As DNA, the CDR3 is TGTGCCGACAGCTTAGACAGTGACACTGAAGCTTTCTTT. Amino acids: CADSLDSDTEAFF.

The chain couples TRBV29-1 to TRBJ2-7, with 9 bases matching TRBD1. The V segment lost 4 bases and the J segment 0 bases; nucleotides outside the gene matches: 4. Germline CDR1 reads SQVTM; CDR2 reads ANQGSEA. This CDR3 is built from 14 residues. CDR3 in amino acids: CSVATGGSSYEQYF. In nucleotides, the CDR3 is TGCAGCGTTGCCACAGGGGGCAGCTCCTACGAGCAGTACTTC.

This clonotype was recorded only once. The chain recombines TRBV7-9 with TRBJ1-2, with a possible D match to TRBD1 (5 bases). Trimming took 0 bases from V and 14 from J, leaving 22 bases between them. Germline loops: CDR1 SEHNR, CDR2 FQNEAQ (reference sequence). The CDR3 is 15 amino acids. The CDR3 region has the DNA TGTGCCAGCAGCTTAGCGGTAGCGGGGCCGGATGGGAGAACCTTC. Its protein is CASSLAVAGPDGRTF.

This clonotype was seen ten or more times. The rearrangement uses TRBV30 and TRBJ1-4; D unclear. Deletions cut 1 base from V and 12 bases from J, with 12 bases between. Germline CDR1 GTSNPN, CDR2 SVGIG (reference sequence). The CDR3 runs 12 residues. CDR3 in DNA: TGTGCCTGGAGTGGGACGAAGCGGGAACTGTTTTTT. This sequence encodes CAWSGTKRELFF.

The chain recombines TRBV10-3 with TRBJ1-2; no clear D gene. V lost 4 bases and J 0 bases, leaving 12 bases between the germline ends. CDR3 length equals 15 residues. The germline gives CDR1 ENHRY, CDR2 SYGVKD. The chain's CDR3 is CAISALLLANYGYTF. As DNA, the CDR3 is TGTGCCATCAGTGCCCTCCTCCTAGCTAACTATGGCTACACCTTC.

With respect to this clonotype: The junction and the germline gene differ at one end; a read error may be behind it. The genes are TRBV5-1 and TRBJ1-5, with 7 bases that match TRBD1. From germline, CDR1 is SGHRS and CDR2 YFSETQ. The CDR3 is 13 residues long. The DNA of the CDR3 is TGTGCCAGCAGCGACAGGGACTATGGCTACCAGCATTTT. This codes for CASSDRDYGYQHF.

Only a few counts were recorded for this clonotype. The rearrangement links TRBV3-2 to TRBJ2-1; the table calls TRBD2, which could not be checked here. TRBV3-2 is a pseudogene. This CDR3 region has 16 residues. CDR3 nucleotides: TGTGCCAGCAGCCACCCTAGCGGGGGGGACCCCCATGAGCAGTTCTTC. Translation: CASSHPSGGDPHEQFF.

The gene calls are TRBV20-1 and TRBJ2-1; possibly TRBD1 for D (6 bases). V lost 6 bases and J 15 bases, leaving 15 bases between the germline ends. CDR1 DFQATT and CDR2 SNEGSKA come from the germline V gene (reference sequence). The CDR3 covers 10 residues. The CDR3 is CSAQGQGLFF. The DNA of the CDR3 is TGCAGTGCCCAGGGGCAGGGGCTGTTCTTC.

A word on this clonotype: A read error may explain this, as a much larger clone is one base away. V is TRBV5-8 and J is TRBJ1-1, with D possibly TRBD1 on 6 matching bases. Germline CDR1 is SGHTS and CDR2 is YDEGEE. Trimming shortened V by 2 bases and J by 4 bases, and 18 bases separated the two germline ends. The length of the CDR3 is 16 residues. CDR3: CASSFDGGASSTEAFF. The CDR3 nucleotides are TGTGCCAGCAGCTTCGATGGGGGCGCGAGTTCCACTGAAGCTTTCTTT.

This clonotype was seen a handful of times. The rearrangement uses TRBV5-1 and TRBJ1-1; 8 bases match TRBD1. CDR3 length equals 15 residues. The V gene's germline CDR1 is SGHRS and CDR2 YFSETQ. V was pared by 7 bases and J by 5 bases, with 13 bases of the junction left unmatched. This CDR3 is CASGLTGGSGTEAFF. CDR3 nucleotides: TGCGCCAGCGGGCTAACAGGGGGATCGGGGACTGAAGCTTTCTTT.

About this clonotype itself: One end of the junction is discordant with germline, which a read error may explain. The chain uses TRBV5-1 and TRBJ2-7; D not resolved. Germline assignment: CDR1 SGHRS and CDR2 YFSETQ. The CDR3 loop spans 13 amino acids. In DNA form, the CDR3 reads TGTGCCAGCCAAAATAGTCGGTTGCCAAGGCAGTACTTC. Amino acids: CASQNSRLPRQYF.

This clonotype has only one observation. CDR3 in DNA: TGTGCCAGCTTCCGCGGGGGGGAGGGAGGGAATAGGCGGGAGCTGTTTTTT. Residues: CASFRGGEGGNRRELFF. The chain joins TRBV7-6 to TRBJ2-2; 9 bases align to TRBD2. Germline CDR1 reads SGHVS; CDR2 reads FNYEAQ. There are 17 residues in the CDR3. V was pared by 8 bases and J by 9 bases, with 19 bases of the junction left unmatched.

This clonotype was recorded at least ten times. This chain joins TRBV7-2 and TRBJ2-5; D is unresolved. Trimming stripped 2 bases from V and 1 base from J, with 8 bases between. CDR1 is SGHTA and CDR2 is FQGNSA in the germline V gene. The CDR3 is made up of 14 amino acids. The CDR3 DNA sequence: TGTGCCAGCAGCTTATTAGGCCGCCAAGAGACCCAGTACTTC. Amino acids: CASSLLGRQETQYF.

This clonotype was observed many times. The chain couples TRBV7-2 to TRBJ1-5; weak D call: TRBD1 (6 bases). V lost 3 bases to trimming and J lost 5 bases, with 11 bases between them. This CDR3 region has 14 residues. CDR1 is SGHTA, CDR2 FQGNSA, per germline. This chain's CDR3 is CASSFTGYDQPQHF. The DNA of the CDR3 is TGTGCCAGCAGCTTTACAGGGTACGATCAGCCCCAGCATTTT.

This rearrangement joins TRBV12-3 or TRBV12-4 to TRBJ2-3; D assignment may be TRBD1 or TRBD2 (7 bases each). The CDR3 covers 16 residues. V lost 3 bases to trimming and J lost 2 bases, with 15 bases between them. Written as DNA, the CDR3 is TGTGCCAGCAGTTTCCCAGGGGGGGTTGCCACAGATACGCAGTATTTT. It is translated as CASSFPGGVATDTQYF.

V and J are TRBV6-2 or TRBV6-3 and TRBJ2-6; D remains ambiguous. Germline values: CDR1 MNHEY, CDR2 SVGEGT. The CDR3 length is 16 residues. Trimming shortened V by 5 bases and J by 1 base, and 12 bases separated the two germline ends. The CDR3 is CASSRDPPSGANVLTF. Here the CDR3 DNA reads TGTGCCAGCAGTCGCGACCCACCTTCTGGGGCCAACGTCCTGACTTTC.

This clonotype occurred once. Because the CDR3 is missing its conserved closing phenylalanine or tryptophan, this is likely a read error. The gene calls are TRBV2 and TRBJ1-2; TRBD1 agrees at 10 bases. The junction had 15 bases not matched to a gene; V was cut back by 6 bases and J by 8 bases. Looked up from germline, CDR1 is SNHLY and CDR2 is FYNNEI. This CDR3 has 16 residues. The CDR3: CASSVRQAGQGSGYTR. DNA for the CDR3: TGTGCCAGCAGCGTGCGACAAGCGGGACAGGGGAGCGGCTACACCCGC.

This clonotype has a count of ten or more. The V and J genes are TRBV9 and TRBJ1-6; a weak D match, TRBD1 (6 bases). The CDR3 sequence is 14 residues long. The V end was cut by 3 bases, the J end by 7 bases, with 11 bases between. Germline CDR1 and CDR2: SGDLS and YYNGEE. The CDR3 DNA reads TGTGCCAGCAGCGGCGGACAGAGGAATTCACCCCTCCACTTT. It translates to CASSGGQRNSPLHF.

On this clonotype itself: Because the CDR3 is missing its conserved closing phenylalanine or tryptophan, this is likely a read error. Because the CDR3's place on the DNA is in doubt, the DNA is left out and the CDR3 is given as listed by TCRdb. CDR3 region: CASSLVAGTESY. The chain is built from TRBV7-2 and TRBJ2-3. The CDR3 adds up to 12 amino acids, both ends counted. CDR1 is SGHTA and CDR2 is FQGNSA in the germline V gene.

With regard to this clonotype: A read error may produce the germline difference seen at one junction end. The rearrangement joins TRBV11-2 to TRBJ2-5; D is unresolved. CDR1 and CDR2 from the germline V gene are SGHAT and FQNNGV. The CDR3 sequence is 14 residues long. The CDR3 region is CASSYRSSQETRYF. The DNA for the CDR3 is TGTGCCAGCAGCTACCGGTCGTCCCAAGAGACCCGGTATTTC.

The rearrangement uses TRBV7-6 and TRBJ1-6; no definite D call. The CDR3 spans 13 residues. V was clipped by 2 bases and J by 10 bases, with 9 bases between them. CDR1 is SGHVS, CDR2 FNYEAQ, per germline. CDR3 protein: CASSLLADSPLHF. The CDR3 DNA reads TGTGCCAGCAGCTTATTAGCGGACTCACCCCTCCACTTT. The full variable domain, in which reference TRBV7-6 and TRBJ1-6 provide the parts outside the CDR3, is GAGVSQSPRYKVTKRGQDVALRCDPISGHVSLYWYRQALGQGPEFLTYFNYEAQQDKSGLPNDRFSAERPEGSISTLTIQRTEQRDSAMYRCASSLLADSPLHFGNGTRLTVT.

The chain carries TRBV6-5 and TRBJ1-6; 7 bases match TRBD1. Germline loops: CDR1 MNHEY, CDR2 SVGAGI. The CDR3 is made up of 14 amino acids. After removal of 7 bases from V and 7 bases from J, the junction contained 7 bases not matched to a gene. CDR3 DNA: TGTGCCAGCACTGAGACCAGGGGGAATTCACCCCTCCACTTT. Translation: CASTETRGNSPLHF.

V is TRBV5-1 and J is TRBJ2-2, with D perhaps given as TRBD1 or TRBD2 (6 bases each). The germline V and J ends were trimmed by 4 bases and 16 bases, with 17 bases remaining between them. Per germline, CDR1 SGHRS and CDR2 YFSETQ. The CDR3 spans 12 residues. CDR3 sequence: CASSRGEAYEFF. The CDR3 DNA reads as TGCGCCAGCAGCAGGGGGGAAGCCTACGAGTTTTTT.

Comments on this clonotype: Mismatch with germline at one junction end may stem from a read error. This chain joins TRBV7-9 and TRBJ1-5; D remains ambiguous. CDR1 is SEHNR and CDR2 is FQNEAQ in the germline V gene (reference sequence). CDR3 size: 14 residues. For the CDR3, the DNA is TGTGCCAGCAGCCCCATCGGGGTCCCAAGAGACCCAGTATTT. This gives the protein CASSPIGVPRDPVF.

The chain recombines TRBV19 with TRBJ2-7, with D possibly TRBD2 on 5 matching bases. Between the trimmed V and J ends, which lost 4 bases and 6 bases, there was a span of 16 bases. CDR1 and CDR2 from the germline V gene are LNHDA and SQIVND (reference sequence). The CDR3 sequence is 14 residues long. Here the CDR3 reads CASSTGGSLCEQYF. The CDR3 DNA follows: TGTGCCAGTAGTACAGGAGGTAGTCTCTGCGAGCAGTACTTC.

The V gene is TRBV29-1, the J gene TRBJ1-2; D is possibly TRBD1 (6 bases). In germline, CDR1 is SQVTM, CDR2 ANQGSEA. V gave up 6 bases and J gave up 4 bases, with 15 bases separating them. The CDR3 runs to 13 residues. The chain's CDR3 is CSVLTQGTYGYTF. The DNA of the CDR3 is TGCAGCGTCCTAACGCAGGGGACCTATGGCTACACCTTC.